Listed below are T cell receptor beta chains from one sample, sequenced in a study of blood T cell repertoires in COVID-19. The assay was immunoSEQ multiplex PCR, and TCRdb's table has in-frame clones only and misses some. The sample lists 200,000 to 250,000 clones; about nine tenths were seen once. The material sequenced was peripheral blood. The source of these receptors is an older woman with acute or convalescent COVID-19. Both conserved end residues are part of each CDR3. A D gene is named only where the DNA matches it firmly. The listing skips clone size in some rows; elsewhere it reads once, few, many or a size class.

V	size	length	J	D	CDR3	DNA
TRBV30	NA	13	TRBJ2-7	NA	CAWSMGLNYEQYF	TGTGCCTGGAGTATGGGCCTAAACTACGAGCAGTACTTC
TRBV7-2	NA	15	TRBJ1-2	NA	CASTADFTAYYGYTF	TGTGCCAGCACCGCGGACTTTACTGCCTACTATGGCTACACCTTC
TRBV20-1	NA	14	TRBJ1-6	NA	CSASLYENNSPLHF	TGCAGTGCTAGTTTATATGAGAATAATTCACCCCTCCACTTT
TRBV7-7	NA	16	TRBJ1-3	TRBD1	CASSMRGQSSGNTIYF	TGTGCCAGCAGTATGAGGGGGCAGAGCTCTGGAAACACCATATATTTT
TRBV6-5	NA	15	TRBJ1-1	NA	CASSYPVGGKVEAFF	TGTGCCAGCAGTTACCCCGTCGGGGGTAAGGTTGAAGCTTTCTTT
TRBV30	NA	13	TRBJ1-6	NA	CAWTISGTSPLHF	TGTGCCTGGACTATCTCAGGGACATCACCCCTCCACTTT
TRBV5-1	NA	16	TRBJ2-7	TRBD2	CASSFGLAGGPDEQYF	TGCGCCAGCAGCTTTGGACTAGCGGGGGGGCCCGACGAGCAGTACTTC
TRBV6-5	NA	14	TRBJ1-1	NA	CASSQISPNTEAFF	TGTGCCAGCAGTCAAATTTCCCCCAACACTGAAGCTTTCTTT
TRBV19	NA	15	TRBJ1-6	TRBD1	CASSVQGAPNSPLHF	TGTGCCAGTAGTGTACAGGGGGCGCCTAATTCACCCCTCCACTTT
TRBV10-3	NA	12	TRBJ2-7	NA	CAITDRGYEQYF	TGTGCCATCACCGATAGGGGATACGAGCAGTACTTC
TRBV7-9	NA	15	TRBJ1-4	TRBD1	CASSRTGESNEKLFF	TGTGCCAGCAGCAGAACAGGGGAGAGTAATGAAAAACTGTTTTTT
TRBV11-2	NA	17	TRBJ2-2	TRBD1	CASSKKTGAKNTGELFF	TGTGCCAGCAGTAAAAAGACAGGGGCCAAGAACACCGGGGAGCTGTTTTTT
TRBV7-8	once	13	TRBJ1-1	NA	CASSLGRATEAFF	TGTGCCAGCAGCTTGGGGAGGGCCACTGAAGCTTTCTTT
TRBV15	NA	15	TRBJ1-5	NA	CATSAAGYSNQPQHF	TGTGCCACCAGCGCCGCCGGGTATAGCAATCAGCCCCAGCATTTT
TRBV5-4	once	13	TRBJ2-1	NA	CASSQGFYNEQFF	TGTGCCAGCAGCCAGGGATTTTACAATGAGCAGTTCTTC
TRBV7-2	NA	14	TRBJ1-5	NA	CASSLDSSNQPQHF	TGTGCCAGCAGCCTCGACAGTAGCAATCAGCCCCAGCATTTT
TRBV13	NA	14	TRBJ2-7	TRBD1	CASRRRQGLVKQYF	TGTGCCAGCAGACGGAGACAGGGCCTAGTGAAGCAGTACTTC
TRBV9	NA	16	TRBJ1-3	TRBD1	CASSVGGQGPENTIYF	TGTGCCAGCAGCGTAGGGGGACAGGGACCTGAAAACACCATATATTTT
TRBV5-6	NA	16	TRBJ2-3	TRBD2	CASALAGGRGADTQYF	TGTGCCAGCGCCCTAGCGGGGGGGCGAGGGGCAGATACGCAGTATTTT
TRBV9	NA	17	TRBJ2-2	TRBD2	CASSVRGTSAITGELFF	TGTGCCAGCAGCGTACGGGGGACTAGCGCCATTACCGGGGAGCTGTTTTTT
TRBV5-4	NA	14	TRBJ2-7	TRBD1	CASSRQGAAYEQYF	TGTGCCAGCAGTCGACAGGGGGCGGCCTACGAGCAGTACTTC
TRBV24-1	NA	20	TRBJ2-3	NA	CATSTGYPGSGFSSTDTQYF	TGTGCCACCAGTACAGGCTACCCCGGGAGCGGCTTCTCTAGCACAGATACGCAGTATTTT
TRBV28	once	15	TRBJ2-6	NA	CASSSDSSGANVLTF	TGTGCCAGCAGTTCCGACAGCTCTGGGGCCAACGTCCTGACTTTC
TRBV18	once	18	TRBJ1-2	TRBD1	CASSPRQGNGLFRYGYTF	TGTGCCAGCTCACCAAGACAGGGGAACGGCTTGTTTAGGTATGGCTACACCTTC
TRBV2	NA	13	TRBJ2-4	NA	CASSVSDKNIQYF	TGTGCCAGCAGTGTCAGTGACAAAAACATTCAGTACTTC
TRBV3-1/TRBV3-2	NA	16	TRBJ1-3	NA	CASSPLNAFSGNTIYF	TGTGCCAGCAGCCCCCTTAACGCGTTCTCTGGAAACACCATATATTTT
TRBV19	NA	14	TRBJ1-1	NA	CASSIVGGRTEAFF	TGTGCCAGTAGTATAGTGGGGGGACGGACTGAAGCTTTCTTT
TRBV18	NA	13	TRBJ1-1	NA	CASSPDSVTEAFF	TGTGCCAGCTCGCCAGACAGTGTCACTGAAGCTTTCTTT
TRBV12-3/TRBV12-4	NA	13	TRBJ1-2	NA	CASRMGGSGGYTF	TGTGCCAGCAGAATGGGAGGATCAGGTGGCTACACCTTC
TRBV18	few	15	TRBJ2-1	TRBD2	CASSPVGPLAGEQFF	TGTGCCAGCTCACCCGTAGGCCCACTAGCGGGAGAGCAGTTCTTC
TRBV6-1	NA	16	TRBJ1-5	TRBD1	CASRERDSLGNQPQHF	TGTGCCAGCAGAGAACGGGACAGTCTTGGCAATCAGCCCCAGCATTTT
TRBV7-9	NA	15	TRBJ2-3	NA	CASSLTGGPTDTQYF	TGTGCCAGCAGCTTAACAGGAGGGCCGACAGATACGCAGTATTTT
TRBV7-6	once	16	TRBJ1-3	NA	CASSSGILGSGNTIYF	TGTGCCAGCAGCTCGGGAATACTCGGCTCTGGAAACACCATATATTTT
TRBV7-2	NA	14	TRBJ2-7	TRBD2	CASSLGLAGDEQYF	TGTGCCAGCAGCTTAGGACTAGCGGGGGACGAGCAGTACTTC
TRBV7-2	NA	17	TRBJ2-3	TRBD2	CASSRTSGRRGTDTQYF	TGTGCCAGCAGCAGGACTAGCGGGAGAAGAGGCACAGATACGCAGTATTTT
TRBV5-5	NA	14	TRBJ1-1	NA	CASSRDMARTEAFF	TGTGCCAGCAGCCGCGACATGGCAAGGACTGAAGCTTTCTTT
TRBV7-2	NA	15	TRBJ2-3	NA	CASSFAGGYTDTQYF	TGTGCCAGCAGCTTCGCGGGCGGATACACAGATACGCAGTATTTT
TRBV3-1/TRBV3-2	once	13	TRBJ2-2	TRBD1	CASSFTGAGELFF	TGTGCCAGCAGCTTTACAGGGGCCGGGGAGCTGTTTTTT
TRBV19	few	14	TRBJ2-7	TRBD2	CATRLAVSSYEQYF	TGTGCCACCAGACTAGCGGTAAGCTCCTACGAGCAGTACTTC
TRBV20-1	NA	10	TRBJ1-2	NA	CSASGYGYTF	TGCAGTGCTAGCGGGTATGGCTACACCTTC
TRBV5-4	few	12	TRBJ1-1	NA	CASRAGNTEAFF	TGTGCCAGCAGGGCAGGGAACACTGAAGCTTTCTTT
TRBV7-2	few	16	TRBJ2-3	TRBD2	CASSKKLAGGPDTQYF	TGTGCCAGCAGCAAAAAACTAGCGGGGGGGCCAGATACGCAGTATTTT